This T cell receptor (beta chain) is drawn from a study of response to subunit inactivated influenza vaccine. TCRdb reprocessed the RT-PCR reads via MiXCR and lists one record per CDR3 protein. The sample has hundreds of thousands of distinct CDR3 sequences, about 15% seen once; the top ten hold 3%. This clonotype was counted only a few times. The target antigen is unknown. General study results and limits: It was suggested by the authors that few new T cells are recruited by each seasonal influenza vaccination.

Trimming removed 4 bases from V and 5 bases from J; junction bases left unmatched: 10. The CDR3 loop spans 15 amino acids. Germline V CDR1 and CDR2: SGHDN, FVKESK. The material sequenced was CD4+ T cells sorted from PBMCs, taken 23 months after vaccination. The J gene is TRBJ2-5, the V gene TRBV14, with 7 bases matching TRBD1. The clonotype originates from a man between 50 and 69 years old who received an inactivated influenza vaccine. This CDR3 is CASSRNRGKVETQYF. The CDR3, as DNA: TGTGCCAGCAGCCGCAACAGGGGAAAGGTGGAGACCCAGTACTTC.